Following are 21 T cell receptor beta chains from one sample sequenced in a study of regulatory T cells in long-lasting Graves disease. Time point noted: newly diagnosed GD, antithyroid drugs for less than 3 months. PBMCs were the source of the RNA used for TCR sequencing. iRepertoire HTBI primers and Arm-PCR of CDR3 regions built TCR beta libraries. TCRdb analysed the multiplex PCR reads with MiXCR anew, one entry per CDR3 protein. Among around 400,000 distinct CDR3 sequences listed, 15% to 18% were seen once. This material consisted of peripheral blood mononuclear cells (PBMCs), taken at new diagnosis, from a patient treated with antithyroid drugs. These receptors all stem from a female donor with Graves disease.

This clonotype was seen more than once but under ten times. The V gene is TRBV7-9, the J gene TRBJ2-1, with a tentative D call TRBD2 (5 bases). The V end lost 5 bases, the J end lost 3 bases, and 8 bases lay between the germline ends. Germline CDR1 SEHNR, CDR2 FQNEAQ (reference sequence). There are 13 residues in the CDR3. The CDR3 loop is CASSDGDYNEQFF. CDR3 DNA: TGTGCCAGCAGCGACGGGGACTACAATGAGCAGTTCTTC. Looking up the rest from reference TRBV7-9 and TRBJ2-1 gives the full variable domain: DTGVSQNPRHKITKRGQNVTFRCDPISEHNRLYWYRQTLGQGPEFLTYFQNEAQLEKSRLLSDRFSAERPKGSFSTLEIQRTEQGDSAMYLCASSDGDYNEQFFGPGTRLTVL.

This clonotype was recorded many times. CDR3 amino acids: CASSPWMTQYF. CDR3 sequence (DNA): TGTGCCAGCAGTCCCTGGATGACCCAGTACTTC. The V and J genes are TRBV6-2 or TRBV6-3 and TRBJ2-5; D is undetermined. CDR3 length: 11 amino acids. Trimming removed 5 bases at V and 7 bases at J, with 8 bases between. The V gene's germline CDR1 is MNHEY and CDR2 SVGEGT.

The chain combines TRBV2 with TRBJ2-3; 7 bases line up with TRBD2. The germline gives CDR1 SNHLY, CDR2 FYNNEI. The ends lost 9 bases at V and 3 bases at J; junction bases unmatched: 6. The CDR3 spans 13 residues. CDR3 bases: TGTGCCAGTTTAGCGGGTAGTACAGATACGCAGTATTTT. It encodes CASLAGSTDTQYF.

This clonotype occurred many times. The chain links TRBV29-1 to TRBJ2-1; D uncertain. Germline lookup yields CDR1 SQVTM and CDR2 ANQGSEA. The CDR3 has 13 residues. The V gene lost 2 bases and the J gene lost 8 bases, with 13 bases spanning the gap. For the CDR3, the DNA is TGCAGCGTTGAATATAGTTTGTTCGATGAGCAGTTCTTC. This gives the protein CSVEYSLFDEQFF.

The table lists this clonotype with a count of one. Given a far larger clone just one base away, this is likely a sequencing read error. This chain links TRBV3-1 with TRBJ1-1, with 10 bases lining up with TRBD1. V was pared by 3 bases and J by 3 bases, with 1 base of the junction left unmatched. This CDR3 is 14 amino acids long. Germline CDR1 LGHDT, CDR2 YNNKEL (reference sequence). CDR3 in DNA: TGTGCCAGCAGCCAGGGACAGGGGTACACTGAAGCTTTCTTT. This translates into CASSQGQGYTEAFF. Full variable domain (remainder filled in from reference TRBV3-1 and TRBJ1-1): DTAVSQTPKYLVTQMGNDKSIKCEQNLGHDTMYWYKQDSKKFLKIMFSYNNKELIINETVPNRFSPKSPDKAHLNLHINSLELGDSAVYFCASSQGQGYTEAFFGQGTRLTVV.

Only a few counts were recorded for this clonotype. The DNA of the CDR3 is TGTGCCAGCAGCAAGGGACAGGAGGTGGACGAGCAGTACTTC. It translates to CASSKGQEVDEQYF. The chain recombines TRBV9 with TRBJ2-7, with 8 positions matching TRBD1. Germline lookup yields CDR1 SGDLS and CDR2 YYNGEE. Trimming cost V 4 bases and J 5 bases; bases outside gene matches: 8. The CDR3 totals 14 residues.

This clonotype was picked up many times. This chain links TRBV30 with TRBJ1-1; D is undetermined. This CDR3 comprises 12 residues. Germline V gene sequence: CDR1 GTSNPN, CDR2 SVGIG (reference sequence). V was trimmed by 6 bases and J by 2 bases, leaving 10 bases between them. The CDR3: CACGRLNTEAFF. CDR3 nucleotide sequence: TGTGCCTGTGGACGGCTAAACACTGAAGCTTTCTTT.

This clonotype was recorded at least ten times. V and J are TRBV4-3 and TRBJ2-7; TRBD1 agrees at 7 bases. This CDR3 has 15 amino acids. V was pared by 2 bases and J by 3 bases, with 7 bases of the junction left unmatched. Germline CDR1 LGHNA, CDR2 YSLEER. The CDR3 protein is CASSQNRGTSYEQYF. CDR3 coding DNA: TGCGCCAGCAGCCAAAACAGGGGAACGAGCTACGAGCAGTACTTC.

This clonotype was recorded at least ten times. The gene calls are TRBV7-2 and TRBJ1-1, with D perhaps TRBD1 (5 bases). V was trimmed by 3 bases and J by 0 bases, leaving 8 bases between them. CDR3 length equals 14 residues. CDR1 is SGHTA and CDR2 is FQGNSA in the germline V gene. The chain's CDR3 is CASSLGTMNTEAFF. The CDR3 coding sequence is TGTGCCAGCAGCTTGGGGACCATGAACACTGAAGCTTTCTTT.

The chain combines TRBV12-3 or TRBV12-4 with TRBJ2-3; 9 bases are a match to TRBD2. The trim removed 5 bases at V and 2 bases at J, leaving 5 bases unmatched. The length of the CDR3 is 15 residues. CDR3 DNA: TGTGCCAGCAGTACTAGCGGGTGGCACACAGATACGCAGTATTTT. Translation: CASSTSGWHTDTQYF.

This clonotype was recorded many times. This chain joins TRBV5-1 and TRBJ1-3; 7 positions match TRBD1. CDR1 is SGHRS, CDR2 YFSETQ, per germline. The CDR3 contains 15 residues. Trimming took 4 bases from V and 0 from J; bases not matched to a gene: 4. CDR3 in amino acids: CASSLGDSSGNTIYF. The CDR3 DNA is TGCGCCAGCAGCCTGGGGGACAGCTCTGGAAACACCATATATTTT.

At least ten counts were recorded for this clonotype. The DNA of the CDR3 is TGTGCCAGCAGTGTCGGGGGGCAGCCCCAGCATTTT. Translation: CASSVGGQPQHF. The chain joins TRBV2 to TRBJ1-5, with D possibly matching TRBD1 (5 bases). V was trimmed by 4 bases and J by 7 bases, leaving 8 bases between them. The CDR3 has 12 residues. CDR1 and CDR2 (germline): SNHLY, FYNNEI.

At least ten counts were recorded for this clonotype. The gene calls are TRBV9 and TRBJ2-3; D not resolved. Per the germline V gene, CDR1 is SGDLS and CDR2 is YYNGEE. The CDR3 loop spans 12 amino acids. Trimming removed 2 bases at V and 3 bases at J, with 4 bases between. CDR3 DNA: TGTGCCAGCAGCGTGGTGACAGATACGCAGTATTTT. As protein: CASSVVTDTQYF.

This clonotype was detected ten times or more. The V and J genes are TRBV28 and TRBJ1-6; possible D gene TRBD1, 6 bases. CDR3 length: 14 amino acids. Trimming cost V 7 bases and J 10 bases, with 17 bases left between them. Germline-derived CDR1 and CDR2 are MDHEN and SYDVKM. The CDR3 nucleotides read TGTGCCAGCAAGGGGGGGGGGTCGGAGTCACCCCTCCACTTT. Its translation: CASKGGGSESPLHF.

This clonotype was seen many times. The rearrangement joins TRBV2 to TRBJ1-4; D unclear. Between the trimmed V and J ends, which lost 7 bases and 8 bases, there was a span of 17 bases. Germline-derived CDR1 and CDR2 are SNHLY and FYNNEI. The CDR3 totals 14 residues. The CDR3 region has the DNA TGTGCCAGCACCACAGACATGTTGGGGGAAAAACTGTTTTTT. This translates into CASTTDMLGEKLFF.

The chain combines TRBV13 with TRBJ1-1, with TRBD1 identical over 8 bases. Trimming cost V 8 bases and J 0 bases; bases outside gene matches: 11. Germline CDR1 is PRHDT and CDR2 is FYEKMQ (reference sequence). CDR3 length: 16 residues. The CDR3 reads CASSPGDRNMNTEAFF. The CDR3 DNA is TGTGCCAGCTCACCAGGGGACAGGAACATGAACACTGAAGCTTTCTTT.

There are many counts of this clonotype. This chain uses TRBV5-5 with TRBJ2-2, with 9 positions matching TRBD2. The CDR3 covers 19 residues. Trimming took 4 bases from V and 1 from J; bases not matched to a gene: 14. The germline gives CDR1 SGHKS, CDR2 YYEKEE (reference sequence). The CDR3 nucleotides read TGTGCCAGCAGCCCAAAGGTGGGGCTAGCGGGGAAGAACACCGGGGAGCTGTTTTTT. Translated: CASSPKVGLAGKNTGELFF.

This clonotype was seen many times. V usage is TRBV4-2 and J usage is TRBJ2-3; no definite D call. The CDR3 has 14 residues. Germline CDR1 reads LGHNA; CDR2 reads YNFKEQ. V was cut by 0 bases and J by 2 bases, with 6 bases left in between. The CDR3 DNA reads TGTGCCAGCAGCCAAGAGAAGTTCACAGATACGCAGTATTTT. It translates to CASSQEKFTDTQYF.

V is TRBV5-1 and J is TRBJ1-2; D remains unclear. Between the trimmed V and J ends, which lost 0 bases and 2 bases, there was a span of 14 bases. The CDR3 sequence is 16 residues long. From germline, CDR1 is SGHRS and CDR2 YFSETQ. The CDR3 bases are TGCGCCAGCAGCTTGGGTCCCACAGAGCTCAACTATGGCTACACCTTC. Encoded protein: CASSLGPTELNYGYTF.

The CDR3 region is CASSLGISGPRDEQFF. CDR3 DNA sequence: TGTGCCAGCAGCTTAGGGATCTCGGGTCCCCGGGATGAGCAGTTCTTC. The V call is TRBV7-2, the J call TRBJ2-5, with unresolved D. The J call may be incorrect, as the DNA end agrees better with TRBJ2-1. CDR1 and CDR2 from the germline V gene are SGHTA and FQGNSA. CDR3 length equals 16 residues.

This clonotype was observed at least ten times. V is TRBV12-3 or TRBV12-4 and J is TRBJ1-1, with a possible D match to TRBD1 (6 bases). The CDR3 contains 15 residues. Trimming took off 6 bases at V and 4 bases at J, with 18 bases between the two ends. CDR3 sequence reads: CASRDNRAWGTEAFF. The CDR3 bases are TGTGCCAGCAGGGATAACAGGGCGTGGGGCACTGAAGCTTTCTTT.